The rows below give T cell receptor beta chains drawn from one sample of a study of early T cells in non-severe SARS-CoV-2 infection. TCRdb recomputed calls from the 5' RACE reads with MiXCR, one row per CDR3 protein. The sample lists tens of thousands of distinct CDR3 sequences, around 12% occurring once. The input for sequencing was whole blood, taken at baseline. Receptors were obtained from an adult who was a healthcare worker with PCR-confirmed SARS-CoV-2 infection or an uninfected control (not recorded which). Each CDR3 is given with its conserved first and last residue. A D gene is named only where the DNA matches it firmly. Rows may omit the clone size; those that give it use once, few, many or a size class.

abundance	d_gene	j_gene	v_gene	CDR3nt	CDR3aa
few	NA	TRBJ1-2	TRBV5-1	TGCGCCACAGCTGAGGCAGTCAACTATGGCTACACCTTC	CATAEAVNYGYTF
NA	TRBD1	TRBJ2-3	TRBV7-2	TGTGCCAGCAGTCCGGGACAGGGTCCAGATACGCAGTATTTT	CASSPGQGPDTQYF
few	TRBD1	TRBJ1-1	TRBV7-2	TGTGCCAGCAGCGTACAGGGGGCTACGACTGAAGCTTTCTTT	CASSVQGATTEAFF
many	NA	TRBJ1-4	TRBV6-1	TGTGCCAGCAGTGAAATGCCAGGAAATGAAAAACTGTTTTTT	CASSEMPGNEKLFF
few	NA	TRBJ1-6	TRBV3-1	TGTGCCAGCAGCCTAGGGGTCCAATTTGATTCACCCCTCCACTTT	CASSLGVQFDSPLHF
NA	TRBD2	TRBJ2-3	TRBV7-9	TGTGCCAGCAGCCCGATGATGGGCGGGAGGGGCACAGATACGCAGTATTTT	CASSPMMGGRGTDTQYF
many	TRBD1	TRBJ1-1	TRBV2	TGTGCCATCAAGATGACAGGGAGAACTGAAGCTTTCTTT	CAIKMTGRTEAFF
NA	TRBD2	TRBJ2-3	TRBV5-1	TGCGCCAGCAGGACTAGCGGGAGTATAATCACAGATACGCAGTATTTT	CASRTSGSIITDTQYF
few	TRBD1	TRBJ2-7	TRBV5-1	TGCGCCAGTCGACAGGGGGCTGCCTACGAGCAGTACTTC	CASRQGAAYEQYF
many	TRBD2	TRBJ2-3	TRBV6-1	TGTGCCAGCAGGAGGTGGCGGGAGAAGGGAGATACGCAGTATTTT	CASRRWREKGDTQYF
few	NA	TRBJ2-1	TRBV4-1	TGCGCCAGCAGCCAAACAGGGAAAGGGAATGAGCAGTTCTTC	CASSQTGKGNEQFF
NA	NA	TRBJ2-1	TRBV24-1	TGTGCCACCAGTGCCCGAGGTATCGATGAGCAGTTCTTC	CATSARGIDEQFF
once	TRBD2	TRBJ2-1	TRBV10-3	TGTGCCATCAGTAGCCTAGCGGGATCTTACAATGAGCAGTTCTTC	CAISSLAGSYNEQFF
NA	TRBD2	TRBJ2-1	TRBV29-1	TGCAGCGTCTTAGCGGGAGACTCTACGGTTGAGCAGTTCTTC	CSVLAGDSTVEQFF
many	TRBD1	TRBJ2-2	TRBV2	TGTGCCAGCAGCCCCGGGACAGCGAACACCGGGGAGCTGTTTTTT	CASSPGTANTGELFF
many	TRBD1	TRBJ2-2	TRBV5-1	TGCGCCAGCAGCCGTACCGGGACAGGGGCCACCGGGGAGCTGTTTTTT	CASSRTGTGATGELFF
NA	NA	TRBJ2-5	TRBV7-2	TGTGCCAGCAGCTTAGCGCTCGCTAGTGGAGAGACCCAGTACTTC	CASSLALASGETQYF
NA	NA	TRBJ2-7	TRBV5-1	TGCGCCAGCAGCTTGGGTGGGGCCCCGACCTACGAGCAGTACTTC	CASSLGGAPTYEQYF
NA	NA	TRBJ1-4	TRBV5-1	TGCGCCAGCAGCTTGCGGCCCGGCGAAAAACTGTTTTTT	CASSLRPGEKLFF
many	NA	TRBJ1-4	TRBV15	TGTGCCACCAGCAGAAGGACAGCGGGGAATGAAAAACTGTTTTTT	CATSRRTAGNEKLFF
many	NA	TRBJ2-1	TRBV4-1	TGCGCCAGCAGCCAAGAGTGGGACCCTGGGGACAATGAGCAGTTCTTC	CASSQEWDPGDNEQFF
many	NA	TRBJ2-5	TRBV28	TGTGCCAGCAGTTTCGGGGTGCTGCCAGCTAAAGAGACCCAGTACTTC	CASSFGVLPAKETQYF
NA	NA	TRBJ1-1	TRBV27	TGTGCCAGTTCGTGGGGACCTCAAGCTTTCTTT	CASSWGPQAFF
few	NA	TRBJ1-5	TRBV19	TGTGCCAGTAGTGACCAGGGTGGACAGCCCCAGCATTTT	CASSDQGGQPQHF
NA	NA	TRBJ2-5	TRBV29-1	TGCAGCGTTGAAGAACCATACCAAGAGACCCAGTACTTC	CSVEEPYQETQYF
few	NA	TRBJ2-7	TRBV25-1	TGTGCCAGCAGTGAATCCGGACAGCTCTACGAGCAGTACTTC	CASSESGQLYEQYF
NA	NA	TRBJ2-2	TRBV7-2	TGTGCCAGCAGCTTAGCGTGGGGTAGTGGGGACCTGGGCGTCGTGGAGCTGTTTTTT	CASSLAWGSGDLGVVELFF
NA	NA	TRBJ2-7	TRBV20-1	TGCAGTGCTGGCAAGTGGGCAGACTACGAGCAGTACTTC	CSAGKWADYEQYF
NA	NA	TRBJ2-3	TRBV24-1	TGTGCCACCAGTGATTATAGCGGTACCACAGATACGCAGTATTTT	CATSDYSGTTDTQYF
NA	TRBD1	TRBJ2-1	TRBV7-9	TGTGCCAGCAGCCCTGGGTCCGGGACAGGGTTATACAATGAGCAGTTCTTC	CASSPGSGTGLYNEQFF
few	TRBD2	TRBJ2-7	TRBV19	TGTGCCAGTAGTATATCTGGACGGACGGGCGGGAGGCGCGAGCAGTACTTC	CASSISGRTGGRREQYF
NA	NA	TRBJ2-3	TRBV12-3/TRBV12-4	TGTGCCAGCAGCATTCGAGTGGATACGCAGTATTTT	CASSIRVDTQYF
NA	TRBD2	TRBJ2-1	TRBV7-3	TGTGCCAGCAGCGCCGAGCGGGGCCCCTACAATGAGCAGTTCTTC	CASSAERGPYNEQFF
NA	TRBD1	TRBJ1-1	TRBV5-4	TGTGCCAGCAGCTCCTCAGGGACAGGGGGCGCGAGAGGTGAAGCTTTCTTT	CASSSSGTGGARGEAFF
NA	NA	TRBJ1-1	TRBV20-1	TGCAGTGCCATAGACAGATTTAACACTGAAGCTTTCTTT	CSAIDRFNTEAFF
many	TRBD2	TRBJ2-1	TRBV10-3	TGTGCCATCAGTGAGGGGGGGGAGCCCTACAATGAGCAGTTCTTC	CAISEGGEPYNEQFF
many	NA	TRBJ1-1	TRBV5-5	TGTGCCAGCAGCCGGGACCTCACTGAAGCTTTCTTT	CASSRDLTEAFF
few	TRBD1	TRBJ1-1	TRBV10-3	TGTGCCATCAGCGCGGGACAGAGGGACACTGAAGCTTTCTTT	CAISAGQRDTEAFF
many	NA	TRBJ1-6	TRBV20-1	TGCAGTGCTAGAGGTGGAACGGCGAGCTCCTATAATTCACCCCTCCACTTT	CSARGGTASSYNSPLHF
few	NA	TRBJ1-1	TRBV6-5	TGTGCCAGCACCCACAGCCCCTGGGTGAACACTGAAGCTTTCTTT	CASTHSPWVNTEAFF
few	NA	TRBJ1-2	TRBV25-1	TGTGCCAGCAGCACACCAGGACAGTATTGGGGCTACACCTTC	CASSTPGQYWGYTF
NA	NA	TRBJ1-1	TRBV29-1	TGCAGCGTTACAGGGACAAACACTGAAGCTTTCTTT	CSVTGTNTEAFF
few	TRBD1	TRBJ1-5	TRBV6-2/TRBV6-3	TGTGCCAGCAGACGGGGACAGGCCTCTCAGCCCCAGCATTTT	CASRRGQASQPQHF
NA	NA	TRBJ2-3	TRBV5-6	TGTGCCAGCAGCCTCCTCGTCGGGGCAGTTACAGATACGCAGTATTTT	CASSLLVGAVTDTQYF
few	NA	TRBJ2-7	TRBV5-6	TGTGCCAGCAGCTTCTCAGGAACCGAGCAGTACTTC	CASSFSGTEQYF
NA	NA	TRBJ2-3	TRBV7-6	TGTGCCAGCAGCCCGCCGGTTTCAGATACGCAGTATTTT	CASSPPVSDTQYF